These 24 T cell receptor beta chains came from one sample sequenced in a study of cytomegalovirus exposure and HLA in healthy donors. The PCR had 60 Vbeta and 13 Jbeta primers. Profiling relied on immunoSEQ multiplex PCR, and the TCRdb table lists in-frame clones only, not all of them. The sample contains about 99,000 clones, 60% to 80% of which appear only once. Sequenced: PBMCs. These receptors all come from a middle-aged man in good health and CMV-seronegative.

The count of this clone is one. The rearrangement links TRBV30 to TRBJ2-4; 9 positions match TRBD1. Germline V lookup: CDR1 GTSNPN, CDR2 SVGIG (reference sequence). The CDR3 runs 15 residues. V shed 5 bases, J shed 8 bases, and the junction held 13 bases outside the gene matches. CDR3 in amino acids: CAWGATTGGLDIQYF. In DNA, the CDR3 is TGTGCCTGGGGAGCAACTACAGGGGGCCTAGACATTCAGTACTTC.

This clone appeared a few times. CDR3 region: CASSPPGTLDTQYF. In DNA form, the CDR3 reads TGTGCCAGCTCACCCCCCGGGACATTGGATACGCAGTATTTT. The J gene is TRBJ2-3, the V gene TRBV18, with D possibly TRBD1 on 6 matching bases. Germline loops: CDR1 KGHSH, CDR2 LQKENI. Trimming shortened V by 3 bases and J by 6 bases, and 13 bases separated the two germline ends. The CDR3 is 14 residues long.

This clone was counted a single time. The J gene is TRBJ2-3, the V gene TRBV7-8; perhaps TRBD1 as D (5 bases). V was pared by 3 bases and J by 2 bases, with 12 bases between. This CDR3 is built from 15 residues. The germline gives CDR1 SGHVS, CDR2 FQNEAQ. The CDR3 protein is CASSFGQQTTDTQYF. The CDR3 DNA reads TGTGCCAGCAGCTTCGGACAACAAACCACAGATACGCAGTATTTT.

V usage is TRBV29-1 and J usage is TRBJ2-1; unclear D gene. The ends were cut back, 8 bases at V and 5 bases at J, with 7 bases in the middle. The CDR3 sequence is 10 residues long. Germline loops: CDR1 SQVTM, CDR2 ANQGSEA. The chain's CDR3 is CSCLHNEQFF. Here the CDR3 DNA reads TGCAGCTGTCTACACAATGAGCAGTTCTTC.

The rearrangement links TRBV2 to TRBJ2-3; 7 bases map to TRBD2. This CDR3 has 16 residues. Germline lookup yields CDR1 SNHLY and CDR2 FYNNEI. Losses at the gene ends were 1 base for V and 2 bases for J; bases not matched to a gene: 6. The chain's CDR3 is CASSEGASGYTDTQYF. The CDR3 DNA reads TGTGCCAGCAGTGAAGGGGCTAGCGGATACACAGATACGCAGTATTTT.

V usage is TRBV2 and J usage is TRBJ2-3; 7 nucleotides match TRBD1. Germline V lookup: CDR1 SNHLY, CDR2 FYNNEI. The ends lost 6 bases at V and 4 bases at J; junction bases unmatched: 10. The CDR3 is 15 residues long. CDR3 in DNA: TGTGCCAGCAGAGATCCCCAGGGGGAATCAGATACGCAGTATTTT. Translating gives CASRDPQGESDTQYF.

The chain couples TRBV28 to TRBJ2-4, with D perhaps matching TRBD1 (6 bases). Germline CDR1 MDHEN, CDR2 SYDVKM. The V gene lost 6 bases and the J gene lost 4 bases, with 13 bases spanning the gap. This CDR3 spans 14 amino acids. The DNA of the CDR3 is TGTGCCAGCAGCAAAGGGGGTGCAAAAAACATTCAGTACTTC. It is translated as CASSKGGAKNIQYF.

This clone was detected a few times. V and J are TRBV5-1 and TRBJ1-3, with 8 bases lining up with TRBD1. The V segment lost 4 bases and the J segment 0 bases; nucleotides outside the gene matches: 12. The CDR3 is 18 residues long. Germline CDR1 is SGHRS and CDR2 is YFSETQ. The chain's CDR3 is CASSQGTGSLFSGNTIYF. The DNA for the CDR3 is TGCGCCAGCAGCCAAGGGACAGGTTCCCTTTTCTCTGGAAACACCATATATTTT.

The rearrangement joins TRBV6-6 to TRBJ1-2, with 9 bases lining up with TRBD1. The CDR3 contains 14 residues. Trimming took 5 bases from V and 3 from J; bases not matched to a gene: 4. The V gene's germline CDR1 is MNHNY and CDR2 SVGAGI (reference sequence). CDR3 sequence: CASSTRQGDYGYTF. Written as DNA, the CDR3 is TGTGCCAGCAGTACCCGACAGGGGGACTATGGCTACACCTTC.

This chain joins TRBV19 and TRBJ2-7; 7 bases are a match to TRBD1. Germline assignment: CDR1 LNHDA and CDR2 SQIVND (reference sequence). The ends lost 8 bases at V and 3 bases at J; junction bases unmatched: 10. This CDR3 spans 14 amino acids. CDR3 DNA sequence: TGTGCCAGTGGACACAGGGGAATGGGCTACGAGCAGTACTTC. Residues: CASGHRGMGYEQYF.

The chain carries TRBV7-3 and TRBJ2-7; no reliable D call. CDR3 size: 13 residues. In germline, CDR1 is SGHTA, CDR2 FQGTGA. Trimming shortened V by 4 bases and J by 3 bases, and 10 bases separated the two germline ends. CDR3 sequence (DNA): TGTGCCAGCAGCTCACAGCCAGGCTACGAGCAGTACTTC. Amino acid sequence: CASSSQPGYEQYF.

This chain joins TRBV6-1 and TRBJ2-5; TRBD1 is a possible D gene (6 bases). Gene TRBJ2-7 matches the end of the DNA better, so the J call may be wrong. CDR1 and CDR2 (germline): MNHNS, SASEGT. This CDR3 has 16 residues. The CDR3 here is CASSEVPGVKAYEQYF. Here the CDR3 DNA reads TGTGCCAGCAGTGAAGTCCCAGGGGTAAAGGCCTACGAGCAGTACTTC.

The chain carries TRBV7-2 and TRBJ2-2, with TRBD2 identical over 12 bases. J lost 0 bases, V lost 5 bases, and 10 bases had no gene match. The V gene's germline CDR1 is SGHTA and CDR2 FQGNSA. CDR3 length: 19 residues. The CDR3 DNA reads as TGTGCCAGCAGCCCCCGACTAGCGGGAGAGCTCGCGAACACCGGGGAGCTGTTTTTT. Translated: CASSPRLAGELANTGELFF.

This rearrangement joins TRBV28 to TRBJ2-6; 7 positions agree with TRBD1. The V segment lost 5 bases and the J segment 4 bases; nucleotides outside the gene matches: 11. Germline CDR1 is MDHEN and CDR2 is SYDVKM. This CDR3 spans 17 amino acids. The CDR3 sequence: CASSHRTGGPGANVLTF. CDR3 in DNA: TGTGCCAGCAGTCACCGGACAGGTGGTCCCGGGGCCAACGTCCTGACTTTC. The whole variable domain, filled in from reference TRBV28 and TRBJ2-6, reads DVKVTQSSRYLVKRTGEKVFLECVQDMDHENMFWYRQDPGLGLRLIYFSYDVKMKEKGDIPEGYSVSREKKERFSLILESASTNQTSMYLCASSHRTGGPGANVLTFGAGSRLTVL.

This chain uses TRBV5-1 with TRBJ2-3; D might be TRBD2 (6 bases). V shed 1 base and J shed 2 bases, with 11 bases lying between them. The V gene's germline CDR1 is SGHRS and CDR2 YFSETQ. This CDR3 has 15 amino acids. The CDR3 DNA sequence: TGCGCCAGCAGCTTGCGGGGGATTCCCACAGATACGCAGTATTTT. Protein sequence: CASSLRGIPTDTQYF.

There are a few counts of this clone. The chain joins TRBV25-1 to TRBJ2-5, with a possible D match to TRBD2 (7 bases). The germline CDR1 and CDR2 sequences are MGHDK and SYGVNS. Trimming shortened V by 8 bases and J by 1 base, and 14 bases separated the two germline ends. CDR3 size: 14 residues. CDR3 DNA: TGTGCCAGCTGCGGGGGCGGGGGCCAAGAGACCCAGTACTTC. It is translated as CASCGGGGQETQYF.

The genes are TRBV5-4 and TRBJ1-5; tentatively, D is TRBD1 (6 bases). CDR1 is SGHNT, CDR2 YYREEE, per germline (reference sequence). The CDR3 has 14 amino acids. V was shortened by 4 bases and J by 4 bases, with 12 bases between the two germline ends. CDR3 nucleotide sequence: TGTGCCAGCAGCCAGACAGGTTCAAATCAGCCCCAGCATTTT. Translated: CASSQTGSNQPQHF.

A few counts support this clone. V gene TRBV4-2 combines with J gene TRBJ1-3; D remains ambiguous. The length of the CDR3 is 15 residues. Germline V lookup: CDR1 LGHNA, CDR2 YNFKEQ. V lost 4 bases, J lost 5 bases, and 15 bases lay in between. The CDR3 is CASSRIPLGRNTIYF. The CDR3 DNA follows: TGTGCCAGCAGCCGGATACCACTAGGGAGAAACACCATATATTTT.

This chain links TRBV15 with TRBJ2-1; D not resolved. Trimming cost V 0 bases and J 4 bases, with 7 bases left between them. Germline values: CDR1 LNHNV, CDR2 YYDKDF (reference sequence). The CDR3 runs to 14 residues. CDR3 amino acids: CATSRDKLYNEQFF. CDR3 sequence (DNA): TGTGCCACCAGCAGAGATAAGCTATACAATGAGCAGTTCTTC.

Turning to this clone: Other DNA sequences in this sample translate to the same CDR3. The rearrangement joins TRBV7-9 to TRBJ1-1; 7 bases map to TRBD1. The J segment lost 7 bases and the V segment lost 4 bases, leaving 0 bases of the junction unmatched. Germline CDR1 is SEHNR and CDR2 is FQNEAQ (reference sequence). This CDR3 region has 11 residues. The CDR3 loop reads CASSWTGEAFF. The CDR3 bases are TGTGCCAGCAGCTGGACAGGTGAAGCTTTCTTT.

The chain employs TRBV5-4 and TRBJ2-5; tentative D call: TRBD2 (5 bases). The length of the CDR3 is 14 residues. V dropped 4 bases and J dropped 4 bases, with 14 bases sitting between them. In germline, CDR1 is SGHNT, CDR2 YYREEE (reference sequence). CDR3 sequence: CASSGGSPGETQYF. In DNA form, the CDR3 reads TGTGCCAGCAGCGGCGGGTCTCCGGGAGAGACCCAGTACTTC. The full variable domain, with the rest looked up from reference TRBV5-4 and TRBJ2-5, is ETGVTQSPTHLIKTRGQQVTLRCSSQSGHNTVSWYQQALGQGPQFIFQYYREEENGRGNFPPRFSGLQFPNYSSELNVNALELDDSALYLCASSGGSPGETQYFGPGTRLLVL.

Only one count was recorded for this clone. The rearrangement links TRBV19 to TRBJ1-2, with D unresolved. The V gene lost 7 bases and the J gene lost 4 bases, with 16 bases spanning the gap. This CDR3 has 14 amino acids. Germline V CDR1 and CDR2: LNHDA, SQIVND (reference sequence). The CDR3 DNA reads as TGTGCCAGTAACGGTCGAGGGCGCGGCTATGGCTACACCTTC. It is translated as CASNGRGRGYGYTF.

The rearrangement uses TRBV2 and TRBJ2-3, with TRBD2 identical over 13 bases. Germline CDR1 SNHLY, CDR2 FYNNEI. CDR3 length: 15 amino acids. The V segment lost 7 bases and the J segment 6 bases; nucleotides outside the gene matches: 7. CDR3 in amino acids: CASKGLAGAMDTQYF. The CDR3 region has the DNA TGTGCCAGCAAAGGACTAGCGGGAGCAATGGATACGCAGTATTTT.

This clone was counted only a few times. J is TRBJ1-2 and V is TRBV29-1; TRBD1 agrees at 7 bases. The CDR3 is 13 amino acids. Germline V gene data show CDR1 as SQVTM and CDR2 as ANQGSEA. The junction had 7 bases not matched to a gene; V was cut back by 7 bases and J by 2 bases. The CDR3 sequence: CSASTGRNYGYTF. As DNA, the CDR3 is TGCAGCGCGTCGACAGGGAGGAACTATGGCTACACCTTC.